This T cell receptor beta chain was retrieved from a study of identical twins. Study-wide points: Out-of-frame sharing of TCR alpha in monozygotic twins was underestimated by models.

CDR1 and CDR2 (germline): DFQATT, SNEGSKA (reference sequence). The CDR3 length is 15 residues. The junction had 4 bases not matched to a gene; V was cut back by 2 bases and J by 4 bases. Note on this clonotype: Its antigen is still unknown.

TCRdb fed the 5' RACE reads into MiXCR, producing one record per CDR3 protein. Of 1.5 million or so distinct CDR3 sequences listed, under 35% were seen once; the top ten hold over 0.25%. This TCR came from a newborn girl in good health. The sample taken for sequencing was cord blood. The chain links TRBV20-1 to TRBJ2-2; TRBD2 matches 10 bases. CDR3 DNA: TGCAGTGCTAGAATTAGCGGGAGGCCCACCGGGGAGCTGTTTTTT. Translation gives CSARISGRPTGELFF.